This T cell receptor beta chain was profiled in a study of cytomegalovirus exposure and HLA in healthy donors. At the level of the study: The 100 to 150 validation repertoires, a later analysis reported, used the same platform as the 650 to 800 repertoires from the first cohort. General study findings and limits: 150 to 200 TCR beta chains were listed as cytomegalovirus-associated.

The CDR3 comprises 11 residues, both ends counted. Germline V gene data show CDR1 as SQVTM and CDR2 as ANQGSEA. Of note for this clone: Its matching antigen is unknown. As the CDR3 is not closed by the conserved phenylalanine or tryptophan, this likely results from a read error. The DNA is omitted, as the CDR3 cannot be located on it reliably, and the CDR3 follows TCRdb's listing.

The method was immunoSEQ multiplex PCR; TCRdb's version includes in-frame clones alone and lacks a portion of them. The table has about 110,000 clones, over 75% seen once. From the roughly 110-subject validation cohort, which was separate from the roughly 690-subject first cohort, the donors were drawn. The sequenced material came from PBMCs. This rearrangement joins TRBV29-1 to TRBJ1-1. The receptor's source is a woman in her twenties or thirties in good health and CMV-seropositive. The CDR3 region is CSVGGGGPLYT.